This T cell receptor (beta chain) was captured by sequencing in a study of CD8 T cells in ankylosing spondylitis. Trimming left V 1 base short and J 1 base short, with 8 bases between. This CDR3 is 15 amino acids long. Germline assignment: CDR1 SGHVS and CDR2 FQNEAQ. Libraries of TCR beta came from quantitative 5'-RACE with molecular barcodes. In TCRdb, the 5' RACE reads were re-called with MiXCR into one record per CDR3 protein. Of around 130,000 distinct CDR3 sequences in the sample, about an eighth were seen once. The rearrangement links TRBV7-8 to TRBJ2-4, with no clear D. This sequence was found in a female donor with ankylosing spondylitis or in good health (not recorded which). The specimen was blood, either unsorted or a sorted T cell fraction (not recorded which). CDR3 in DNA: TGTGCCAGCAGCTTAGAGGGCTATGCCAAAAACATTCAGTACTTC. Residues: CASSLEGYAKNIQYF.